The sequence of this T cell receptor (beta chain) was determined in a study of T cell responses to AZD1222 COVID-19 vaccine. Only in-frame clones appear in the TCRdb table, and some are missing; sequencing was by immunoSEQ multiplex PCR. The sample yields about 100,000 clones, about 90% seen once. This CDR3 is built from 13 residues. V was trimmed by 3 bases and J by 8 bases, leaving 8 bases between them. CDR1 MNHNS and CDR2 SASEGT come from the germline V gene. The sequence was collected from an adult in good health. Sequencing used peripheral blood, obtained on day 0 of AZD1222 vaccination. V usage is TRBV6-1 and J usage is TRBJ1-6; TRBD1 is a possible D gene (5 bases). In DNA, the CDR3 is TGTGCCAGCAGTGAGCGGGGGGATTCACCCCTCCACTTT. This codes for CASSERGDSPLHF.